The 23 T cell receptor beta chains in this list originate from one sample, sequenced in a study of cytomegalovirus exposure and HLA in healthy donors. Vbeta (60) and Jbeta (13) primers were used in the PCR. TCRdb's copy holds only in-frame clones and misses some; the assay was immunoSEQ multiplex PCR. The data contain around 130,000 clones, around 8.5% of them singletons. The sample taken for sequencing was PBMCs. The receptors originated from a middle-aged man in good health and CMV-seronegative.

This clone was detected only a few times. The rearrangement joins TRBV6-6 to TRBJ2-5; 7 nucleotides agree with TRBD2. The CDR3 consists of 14 residues. The trim removed 5 bases at V and 4 bases at J, leaving 7 bases unmatched. Germline-derived CDR1 and CDR2 are MNHNY and SVGAGI (reference sequence). CDR3 sequence: CASSKLGLSETQYF. CDR3 nucleotide sequence: TGTGCCAGCAGTAAATTGGGACTATCAGAGACCCAGTACTTC.

This clone turned up a few times. The rearrangement links TRBV9 to TRBJ1-3; no firm D call. V lost 2 bases, J lost 1 base, and 7 bases lay in between. The CDR3 loop spans 14 amino acids. CDR1 and CDR2 from the germline V gene are SGDLS and YYNGEE. CDR3 loop: CASSVSPSGNTIYF. CDR3 coding DNA: TGTGCCAGCAGCGTTTCTCCGTCTGGAAACACCATATATTTT.

This chain connects TRBV6-5 to TRBJ2-1, with D tentatively TRBD1 (6 bases). From germline, CDR1 is MNHEY and CDR2 SVGAGI. The V and J ends lost 9 bases and 8 bases respectively, with 11 bases between them. The CDR3 sequence is 11 residues long. For the CDR3, the DNA is TGTGCCAGTTCCAGGGGCGATGAGCAGTTCTTC. Protein product: CASSRGDEQFF.

In this sample, this clone turned up a few times. The V gene is TRBV5-1, the J gene TRBJ2-7; D is unclear. V lost 2 bases, J lost 3 bases, and 12 bases lay in between. This CDR3 spans 14 amino acids. Germline CDR1 SGHRS, CDR2 YFSETQ. Written as DNA, the CDR3 is TGCGCCAGCAGCTTCGGTCCTGAACTCTACGAGCAGTACTTC. Protein product: CASSFGPELYEQYF.

This clone was seen more than once but under ten times. V and J are TRBV6-1 and TRBJ1-2; 7 bases agree with TRBD1. The CDR3 has 16 residues. With V trimmed by 2 bases and J by 4 bases, 10 bases remained unmatched. In germline, CDR1 is MNHNS, CDR2 SASEGT. DNA of the CDR3: TGTGCCAGCAGTGAATCTGACAGGGAAGCGATCTATGGCTACACCTTC. It is translated as CASSESDREAIYGYTF.

As for this clone: This CDR3 is missing its conserved last phenylalanine or tryptophan, likely due to a read error. The DNA is left out, because the CDR3 cannot be placed on it with certainty; the CDR3 is given as TCRdb lists it. The gene calls are TRBV6-4 and TRBJ2-3; the DNA was not used to check the table's D call, TRBD2. A total of 13 residues make up the CDR3, ends included. The germline gives CDR1 MRHNA, CDR2 SNTAGT. The CDR3 here is CASSGTSTDTKYL.

The chain links TRBV6-5 to TRBJ1-1; possible D gene TRBD1, 6 bases. Germline V lookup: CDR1 MNHEY, CDR2 SVGAGI. V lost 5 bases, J lost 5 bases, and 15 bases lay in between. This CDR3 has 14 residues. In nucleotides, the CDR3 is TGTGCCAGCAGTAAAACAGGGTTACGGACTGAAGCTTTCTTT. Translating gives CASSKTGLRTEAFF.

V gene TRBV11-2 combines with J gene TRBJ1-6; possible D gene TRBD1, 6 bases. The V gene's germline CDR1 is SGHAT and CDR2 FQNNGV. Trimming removed 4 bases at V and 4 bases at J, with 14 bases between. This CDR3 is built from 16 residues. The CDR3 nucleotides are TGTGCCAGCAGCTCCTTGGGAGGGGGTTATAATTCACCCCTCCACTTT. Protein product: CASSSLGGGYNSPLHF.

The chain has TRBV7-6 and TRBJ1-2; the D gene is possibly TRBD1 (5 bases). CDR3 length equals 15 residues. The V gene's germline CDR1 is SGHVS and CDR2 FNYEAQ. The V gene lost 2 bases and the J gene lost 0 bases, with 10 bases spanning the gap. DNA of the CDR3: TGTGCCAGCAGCTTAAGTGGGGGGACTAACTATGGCTACACCTTC. Protein product: CASSLSGGTNYGYTF.

In this sample, this clone turned up a few times. One end of the junction is discordant with germline, which a read error may explain. The rearrangement uses TRBV11-2 and TRBJ2-1; 8 bases are shared with TRBD1. Germline values: CDR1 SGHAT, CDR2 FQNNGV. There are 13 residues in the CDR3. As DNA, the CDR3 is TGTGCCAGTTCCCAACAGGGGGTCAATGAGCAGCTCTTC. Its protein product is CASSQQGVNEQLF.

This clone came up a few times. This CDR3 reads CSVSGSDEQFF. The CDR3, as DNA: TGCAGCGTGTCGGGGTCCGATGAGCAGTTCTTC. The gene calls are TRBV29-1 and TRBJ2-1; D may be TRBD2 (5 bases). Germline lookup yields CDR1 SQVTM and CDR2 ANQGSEA. V shed 6 bases and J shed 8 bases, with 11 bases lying between them. The CDR3 spans 11 residues.

This rearrangement joins TRBV27 to TRBJ1-5, with D possibly matching TRBD1 (5 bases). The V gene's germline CDR1 is MNHEY and CDR2 SMNVEV (reference sequence). V was clipped by 9 bases and J by 3 bases, with 9 bases between them. The CDR3 runs to 12 residues. DNA of the CDR3: TGTGCCAGTAGGACATTCAATCAGCCCCAGCATTTT. It yields the protein CASRTFNQPQHF.

This chain connects TRBV7-9 to TRBJ2-3; the D is unclear. The V end was cut by 0 bases, the J end by 1 base, with 8 bases between. The CDR3 length is 15 residues. The germline CDR1 and CDR2 sequences are SEHNR and FQNEAQ (reference sequence). As DNA, the CDR3 is TGTGCCAGCAGCTTAGCAATTAGAGGCACAGATACGCAGTATTTT. It codes for CASSLAIRGTDTQYF.

This clone was detected only a few times. V is TRBV9 and J is TRBJ2-2, with TRBD2 identical over 15 bases. Trimming at V came to 4 bases and at J to 6 bases, leaving 4 bases not matched to a gene. This CDR3 is 16 amino acids long. Looked up from germline, CDR1 is SGDLS and CDR2 is YYNGEE. CDR3: CASSPRTSGGAGELFF. CDR3 DNA sequence: TGTGCCAGCAGCCCGAGGACTAGCGGGGGGGCCGGGGAGCTGTTTTTT.

This clone has a handful of counts. Other DNA sequences from this sample encode an identical CDR3 as well. The rearrangement joins TRBV5-4 to TRBJ2-7; TRBD1 aligns across 8 bases. V lost 4 bases to trimming and J lost 2 bases; unmatched junction nucleotides: 5. Germline V gives CDR1 SGHNT, CDR2 YYREEE (reference sequence). This CDR3 is 14 amino acids long. The CDR3 DNA follows: TGTGCCAGCAGCCCGGGGACAGGCACCTACGAGCAGTACTTC. Translated, it gives CASSPGTGTYEQYF.

The table lists this clone with a few counts. The chain joins TRBV9 to TRBJ2-2, with 8 bases identical to TRBD1. V lost 0 bases and J lost 6; bases outside the gene matches: 4. Germline assignment: CDR1 SGDLS and CDR2 YYNGEE. The CDR3 extends over 15 amino acids. The CDR3 here is CASSVVTQGAGELFF. CDR3 sequence (DNA): TGTGCCAGCAGCGTAGTGACACAGGGGGCCGGGGAGCTGTTTTTT.

V usage is TRBV5-1 and J usage is TRBJ2-7; 7 bases map to TRBD1. The germline gives CDR1 SGHRS, CDR2 YFSETQ. The V segment lost 4 bases and the J segment 2 bases; nucleotides outside the gene matches: 6. The CDR3 spans 14 residues. The CDR3 spells CASSHGQATYEQYF. CDR3 coding DNA: TGCGCCAGCAGCCATGGACAGGCGACCTACGAGCAGTACTTC.

This chain connects TRBV30 to TRBJ1-5; D possibly corresponds to TRBD1 (6 bases). V lost 0 bases and J 0 bases, leaving 12 bases between the germline ends. The V gene's germline CDR1 is GTSNPN and CDR2 SVGIG (reference sequence). The CDR3 spans 16 residues. CDR3 coding DNA: TGTGCCTGGAGTGTACAGGGTGGGAATAGCAATCAGCCCCAGCATTTT. It codes for CAWSVQGGNSNQPQHF.

The chain combines TRBV9 with TRBJ2-1, with 13 bases identical to TRBD2. From germline, CDR1 is SGDLS and CDR2 YYNGEE. The J segment lost 6 bases and the V segment lost 3 bases, leaving 6 bases of the junction unmatched. The CDR3 loop spans 16 amino acids. The CDR3 protein is CASSGRTSGGVNEQFF. The CDR3 DNA follows: TGTGCCAGCAGCGGGCGGACTAGCGGGGGAGTCAATGAGCAGTTCTTC.

This clone was seen only a few times. The rearrangement joins TRBV5-6 to TRBJ1-2; the match to TRBD1 covers 7 bases. Germline CDR1 SGHDT, CDR2 YYEEEE. This CDR3 spans 13 amino acids. V gave up 0 bases and J gave up 6 bases; unmatched junction bases: 2. CDR3 sequence: CASSLGQGHGYTF. DNA of the CDR3: TGTGCCAGCAGCTTGGGACAGGGACATGGCTACACCTTC. Supplemented by reference TRBV5-6 and TRBJ1-2, the full variable domain reads DAGVTQSPTHLIKTRGQQVTLRCSPKSGHDTVSWYQQALGQGPQFIFQYYEEEERQRGNFPDRFSGHQFPNYSSELNVNALLLGDSALYLCASSLGQGHGYTFGSGTRLTVV.

This clone showed up just a few times. The V call is TRBV4-3, the J call TRBJ2-7; 9 nucleotides agree with TRBD1. The CDR3 sequence is 16 residues long. V was pared by 0 bases and J by 7 bases, with 10 bases of the junction left unmatched. Germline CDR1 reads LGHNA; CDR2 reads YSLEER. In nucleotides, the CDR3 is TGCGCCAGCAGCCAAGACAGCGGGACAGGGTGGGTTGAGCAGTACTTC. It translates to CASSQDSGTGWVEQYF.

V is TRBV4-3 and J is TRBJ1-2, with 8 bases fitting TRBD1. The CDR3 spans 13 residues. V gave up 5 bases and J gave up 8 bases; unmatched junction bases: 7. CDR1 and CDR2 from the germline V gene are LGHNA and YSLEER. CDR3 residues: CASSSDRGWGYTF. As DNA, the CDR3 is TGCGCCAGCAGCTCCGACAGGGGCTGGGGCTACACCTTC.

The rearrangement uses TRBV10-1 and TRBJ1-2, with D unclear. CDR3 size: 13 residues. V gave up 0 bases and J gave up 3 bases, with 5 bases separating them. CDR1 is WNHNN, CDR2 SYGVQD, per germline (reference sequence). The CDR3 nucleotides read TGCGCCAGCAGTGAGTCGAGGGACTATGGCTACACCTTC. This gives the protein CASSESRDYGYTF.